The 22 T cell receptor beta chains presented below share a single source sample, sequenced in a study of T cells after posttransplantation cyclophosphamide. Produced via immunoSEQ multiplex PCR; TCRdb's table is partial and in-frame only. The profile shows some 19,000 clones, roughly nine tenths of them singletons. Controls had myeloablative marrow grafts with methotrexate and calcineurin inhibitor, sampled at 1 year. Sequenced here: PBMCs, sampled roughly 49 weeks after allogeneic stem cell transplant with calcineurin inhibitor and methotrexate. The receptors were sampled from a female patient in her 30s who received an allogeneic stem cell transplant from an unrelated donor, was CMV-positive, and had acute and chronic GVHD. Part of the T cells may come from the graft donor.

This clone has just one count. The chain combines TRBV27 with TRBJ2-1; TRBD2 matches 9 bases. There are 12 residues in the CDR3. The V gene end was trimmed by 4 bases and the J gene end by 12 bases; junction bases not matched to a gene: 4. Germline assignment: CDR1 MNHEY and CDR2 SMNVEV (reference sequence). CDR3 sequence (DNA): TGTGCCAGCAGTTCAATTAGCGGGAGGCAGTTCTTC. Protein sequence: CASSSISGRQFF.

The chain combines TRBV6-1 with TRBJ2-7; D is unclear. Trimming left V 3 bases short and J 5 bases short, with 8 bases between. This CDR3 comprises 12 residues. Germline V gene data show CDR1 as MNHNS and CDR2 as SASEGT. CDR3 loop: CASSEDRDEQYF. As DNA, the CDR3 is TGTGCCAGCAGTGAGGATCGGGACGAGCAGTACTTC.

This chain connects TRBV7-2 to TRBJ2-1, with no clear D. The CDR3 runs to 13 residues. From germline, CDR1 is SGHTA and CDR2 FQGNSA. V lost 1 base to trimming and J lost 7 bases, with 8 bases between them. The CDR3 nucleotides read TGTGCCAGCAGCTTAGGGCAGAGGAATGAGCAGTTCTTC. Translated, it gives CASSLGQRNEQFF.

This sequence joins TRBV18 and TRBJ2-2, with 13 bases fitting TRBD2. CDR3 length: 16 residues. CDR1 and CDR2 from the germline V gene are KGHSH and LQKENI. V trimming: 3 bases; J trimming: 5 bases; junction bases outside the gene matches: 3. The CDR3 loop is CASSPGLAGVTGELFF. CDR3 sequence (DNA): TGTGCCAGCTCACCCGGACTAGCGGGAGTGACCGGGGAGCTGTTTTTT.

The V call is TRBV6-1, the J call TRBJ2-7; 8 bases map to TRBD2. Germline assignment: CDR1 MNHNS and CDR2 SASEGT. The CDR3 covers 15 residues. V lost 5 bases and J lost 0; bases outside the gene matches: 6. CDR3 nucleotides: TGTGCCAGCAGTCAAACTAGCGGAAGCTCCTACGAGCAGTACTTC. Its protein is CASSQTSGSSYEQYF.

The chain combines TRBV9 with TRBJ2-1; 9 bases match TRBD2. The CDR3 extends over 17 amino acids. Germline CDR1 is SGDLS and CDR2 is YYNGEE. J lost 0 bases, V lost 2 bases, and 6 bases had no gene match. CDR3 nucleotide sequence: TGTGCCAGCAGCGTTCGGACTAGCGACTTCTCCTACAATGAGCAGTTCTTC. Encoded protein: CASSVRTSDFSYNEQFF.

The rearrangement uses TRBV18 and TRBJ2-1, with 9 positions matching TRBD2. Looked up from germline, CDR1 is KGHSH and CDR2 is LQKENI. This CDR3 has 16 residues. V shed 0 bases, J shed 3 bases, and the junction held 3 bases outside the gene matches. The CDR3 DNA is TGTGCCAGCTCACCACCGAGCGGGGGGATCTACAATGAGCAGTTCTTC. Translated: CASSPPSGGIYNEQFF.

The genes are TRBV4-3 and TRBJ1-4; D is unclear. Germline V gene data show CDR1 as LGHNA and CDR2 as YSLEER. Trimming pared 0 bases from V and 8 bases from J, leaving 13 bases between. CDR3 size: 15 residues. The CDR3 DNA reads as TGCGCCAGCAGCCAAGAAGGAGAGAAGAGGGAAAAACTGTTTTTT. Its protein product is CASSQEGEKREKLFF.

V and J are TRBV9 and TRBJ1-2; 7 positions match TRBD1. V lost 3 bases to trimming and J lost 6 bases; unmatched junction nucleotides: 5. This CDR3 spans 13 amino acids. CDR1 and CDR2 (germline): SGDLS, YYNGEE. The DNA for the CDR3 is TGTGCCAGCAGCGCCGGGACAGAGGATGGCTACACCTTC. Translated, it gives CASSAGTEDGYTF.

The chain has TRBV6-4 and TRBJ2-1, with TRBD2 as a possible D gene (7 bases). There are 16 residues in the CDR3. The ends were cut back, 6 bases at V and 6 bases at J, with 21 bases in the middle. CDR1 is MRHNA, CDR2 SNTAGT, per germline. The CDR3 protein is CASSQGSGNEGNEQFF. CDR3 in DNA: TGTGCCAGCAGCCAGGGGAGCGGGAATGAAGGCAATGAGCAGTTCTTC.

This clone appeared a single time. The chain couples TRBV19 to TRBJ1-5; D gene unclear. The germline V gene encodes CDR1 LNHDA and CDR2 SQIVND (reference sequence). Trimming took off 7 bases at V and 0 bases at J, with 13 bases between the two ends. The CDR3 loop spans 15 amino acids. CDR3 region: CASTLAGYSNQPQHF. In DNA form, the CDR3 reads TGTGCCAGTACTTTGGCGGGATATAGCAATCAGCCCCAGCATTTT.

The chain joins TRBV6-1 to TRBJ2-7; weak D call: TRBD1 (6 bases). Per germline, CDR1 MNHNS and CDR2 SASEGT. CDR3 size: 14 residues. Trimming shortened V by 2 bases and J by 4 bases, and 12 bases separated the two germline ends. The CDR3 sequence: CASSENTGLYEQYV. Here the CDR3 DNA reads TGTGCCAGCAGTGAAAATACAGGGTTATACGAGCAGTACGTC.

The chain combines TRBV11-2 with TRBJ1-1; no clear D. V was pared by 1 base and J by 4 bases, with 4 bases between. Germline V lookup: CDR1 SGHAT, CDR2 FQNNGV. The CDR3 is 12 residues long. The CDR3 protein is CASSLAVTEAFF. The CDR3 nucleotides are TGTGCCAGCAGCTTAGCGGTCACTGAAGCTTTCTTT.

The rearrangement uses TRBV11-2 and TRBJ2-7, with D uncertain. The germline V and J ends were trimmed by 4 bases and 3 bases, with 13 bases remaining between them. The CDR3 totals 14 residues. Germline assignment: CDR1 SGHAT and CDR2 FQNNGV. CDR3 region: CASSSLVESYEQYF. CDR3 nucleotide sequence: TGTGCCAGCAGCTCTTTAGTGGAGAGCTACGAGCAGTACTTC.

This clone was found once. CDR3 protein: CASTNGENQPQHF. The DNA for the CDR3 is TGTGCCAGCACCAACGGGGAAAATCAGCCCCAGCATTTT. This chain connects TRBV6-5 to TRBJ1-5; D uncertain. V was cut by 7 bases and J by 4 bases, with 11 bases left in between. The CDR3 spans 13 residues. CDR1 is MNHEY and CDR2 is SVGAGI in the germline V gene.

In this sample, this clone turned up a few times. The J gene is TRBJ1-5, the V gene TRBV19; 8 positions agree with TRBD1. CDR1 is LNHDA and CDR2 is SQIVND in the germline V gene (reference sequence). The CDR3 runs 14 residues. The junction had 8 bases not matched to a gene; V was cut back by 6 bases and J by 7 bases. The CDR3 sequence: CASSSTGVGQPQHF. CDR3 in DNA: TGTGCCAGTAGCTCGACAGGGGTTGGCCAGCCCCAGCATTTT. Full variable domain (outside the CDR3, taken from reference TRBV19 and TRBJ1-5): DGGITQSPKYLFRKEGQNVTLSCEQNLNHDAMYWYRQDPGQGLRLIYYSQIVNDFQKGDIAEGYSVSREKKESFPLTVTSAQKNPTAFYLCASSSTGVGQPQHFGDGTRLSIL.

The CDR3 DNA is TGTGCCAGCAGTCCCGGGACTAGCGGGAGCACAGATACGCAGTATTTT. It encodes CASSPGTSGSTDTQYF. This chain connects TRBV27 to TRBJ2-3, with 12 bases aligning to TRBD2. CDR3 length: 16 amino acids. V shed 5 bases and J 0 bases; nucleotides not matched to a gene: 3. Germline V gives CDR1 MNHEY, CDR2 SMNVEV (reference sequence).

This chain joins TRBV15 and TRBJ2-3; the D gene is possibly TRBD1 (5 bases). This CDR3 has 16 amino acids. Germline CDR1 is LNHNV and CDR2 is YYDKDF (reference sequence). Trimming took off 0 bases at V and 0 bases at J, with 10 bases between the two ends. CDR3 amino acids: CATSRDQGLSTDTQYF. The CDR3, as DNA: TGTGCCACCAGCAGAGATCAGGGCCTGAGCACAGATACGCAGTATTTT.

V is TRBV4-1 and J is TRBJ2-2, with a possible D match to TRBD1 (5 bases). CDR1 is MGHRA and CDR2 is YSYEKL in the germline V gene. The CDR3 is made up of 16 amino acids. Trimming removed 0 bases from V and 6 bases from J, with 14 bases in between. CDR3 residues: CASSQDWQGGSGELFF. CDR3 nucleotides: TGCGCCAGCAGCCAAGATTGGCAGGGCGGATCCGGGGAGCTGTTTTTT.

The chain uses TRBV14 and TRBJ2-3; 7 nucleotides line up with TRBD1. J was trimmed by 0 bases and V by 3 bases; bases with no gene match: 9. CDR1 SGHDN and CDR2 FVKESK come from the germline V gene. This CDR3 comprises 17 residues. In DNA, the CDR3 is TGTGCCAGCAGCCACCCCCGGGGACAGACTAGCACAGATACGCAGTATTTT. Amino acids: CASSHPRGQTSTDTQYF.

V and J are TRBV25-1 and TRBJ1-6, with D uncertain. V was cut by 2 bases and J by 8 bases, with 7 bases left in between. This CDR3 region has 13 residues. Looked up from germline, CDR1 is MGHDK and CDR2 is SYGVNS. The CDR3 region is CASSEQSYSPLHF. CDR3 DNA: TGTGCCAGCAGTGAACAATCATATTCACCCCTCCACTTT.

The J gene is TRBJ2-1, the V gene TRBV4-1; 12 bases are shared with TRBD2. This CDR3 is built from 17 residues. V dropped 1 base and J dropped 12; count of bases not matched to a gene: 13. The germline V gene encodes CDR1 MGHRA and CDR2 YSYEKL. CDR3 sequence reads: CASSQVGASGRAQGQFF. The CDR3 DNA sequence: TGCGCCAGCAGCCAAGTCGGTGCTAGCGGGAGGGCCCAAGGGCAGTTCTTC.